This TCR beta chain was sequenced in a study of graft-versus-host responses after intestinal transplantation. Study-level background: All recipients were transplanted with multivisceral, liver-intestinal, or isolated intestinal grafts. All recipients got anti-thymocyte globulin induction, then tacrolimus and steroids for about 3 years.

Of note for this clone: The antigen is unknown.

CDR3 length: 19 amino acids. Germline values: CDR1 SGHAT, CDR2 FQNNGV. V was clipped by 6 bases and J by 2 bases; unmatched bases: 15. Clones were read by immunoSEQ multiplex PCR, and TCRdb kept only the in-frame ones, dropping some. The sample shows over 85,000 clones, roughly 93% of them seen only once. Study conclusions and caveats: Declines in HvG clones occurring early post-transplant were associated with peak circulating GvH clone levels. Detected in recipient marrow were GvH clones, some of which were first observed in ileum or blood.

This clonotype was sampled from a human donor who received an intestinal transplant. This sample comprised unstimulated CD8+ T cells sorted from spleen or lymph node cells, obtained before intestinal transplant. This chain joins TRBV11-2 and TRBJ2-7, with 14 bases aligning to TRBD2. The CDR3 coding sequence is TGTGCCAGCAGTTCCCGTTGGTCGGGACTAGCGGGAGAGCCCTACGAGCAGTACTTC. Encoded protein: CASSSRWSGLAGEPYEQYF.